A selection of T cell receptor beta chains follows, all from one sample in a study of blood T cell repertoires in COVID-19. Method: immunoSEQ multiplex PCR; TCRdb's copy keeps in-frame clones and lacks some. This sample yields over 250,000 clones, of which 83% are seen a single time; around 10% belongs to the top ten. What was sequenced was peripheral blood. These receptors were taken from a woman in her forties or fifties who had recovered from COVID-19. Each CDR3 is given with its conserved first and last residue. The order of the fields is V gene, clone size, J gene, D gene, CDR3 protein, CDR3 DNA. A D gene is named only where the DNA matches it firmly. The size field is filled for only some rows; it gives once, few, many or a size class.

v_gene: TRBV3-1/TRBV3-2
abundance: few
j_gene: TRBJ1-1
d_gene: NA
CDR3aa: CASSQDGALMNTEAFF
CDR3nt: TGTGCCAGCAGCCAAGATGGGGCGTTAATGAACACTGAAGCTTTCTTT

v_gene: TRBV9
abundance: NA
j_gene: TRBJ2-2
d_gene: NA
CDR3aa: CASSPTNRGTGELFF
CDR3nt: TGTGCCAGCAGCCCGACGAATCGGGGCACCGGGGAGCTGTTTTTT

v_gene: TRBV6-2/TRBV6-3
abundance: NA
j_gene: TRBJ2-1
d_gene: TRBD2
CDR3aa: CASSYAGGGYNEQFF
CDR3nt: TGTGCCAGCAGTTATGCGGGGGGCGGATACAATGAGCAGTTCTTC

v_gene: TRBV7-9
abundance: few
j_gene: TRBJ1-2
d_gene: TRBD1
CDR3aa: CASSPSGTGVGYGYTF
CDR3nt: TGTGCCAGCAGCCCGAGCGGGACAGGGGTGGGCTATGGCTACACCTTC

v_gene: TRBV6-4
abundance: NA
j_gene: TRBJ2-3
d_gene: TRBD1
CDR3aa: CASSGTPGQGAFGTDTQYF
CDR3nt: TGTGCCAGCAGTGGCACACCGGGACAGGGGGCTTTCGGCACAGATACGCAGTATTTT

v_gene: TRBV27
abundance: NA
j_gene: TRBJ1-4
d_gene: NA
CDR3aa: CASSPATGYEKLFF
CDR3nt: TGTGCCAGCAGCCCCGCAACAGGGTATGAAAAACTGTTTTTT

v_gene: TRBV4-2
abundance: NA
j_gene: TRBJ2-3
d_gene: NA
CDR3aa: CASSQDSGADTQYF
CDR3nt: TGTGCCAGCAGCCAAGATTCCGGGGCAGATACGCAGTATTTT

v_gene: TRBV5-4
abundance: NA
j_gene: TRBJ2-1
d_gene: TRBD2
CDR3aa: CASRLAGGAYNEQFF
CDR3nt: TGTGCCAGCAGATTAGCGGGAGGGGCCTACAATGAGCAGTTCTTC

v_gene: TRBV19
abundance: few
j_gene: TRBJ2-7
d_gene: TRBD1
CDR3aa: CASSNPQRTGSYEQYF
CDR3nt: TGTGCCAGTAGTAACCCACAACGGACAGGTTCCTACGAGCAGTACTTC

v_gene: TRBV9
abundance: NA
j_gene: TRBJ2-1
d_gene: NA
CDR3aa: CASSVVGSGNEQFF
CDR3nt: TGTGCCAGCAGCGTAGTGGGTAGCGGAAATGAGCAGTTCTTC

v_gene: TRBV11-2
abundance: NA
j_gene: TRBJ2-5
d_gene: NA
CDR3aa: CASSLLRSRSVETQYF
CDR3nt: TGTGCCAGCAGCTTATTGAGGTCTCGGAGTGTAGAGACCCAGTACTTC

v_gene: TRBV27
abundance: NA
j_gene: TRBJ2-7
d_gene: NA
CDR3aa: CASSVPTRAPYEQYF
CDR3nt: TGTGCCAGCAGTGTACCGACAAGAGCTCCCTACGAGCAGTACTTC

v_gene: TRBV27
abundance: NA
j_gene: TRBJ1-5
d_gene: NA
CDR3aa: CASSLTLRVLPQHF
CDR3nt: TGTGCCAGCAGTTTGACACTGAGGGTTTTGCCCCAGCATTTT

v_gene: TRBV9
abundance: NA
j_gene: TRBJ2-7
d_gene: TRBD1
CDR3aa: CASSVATGGYEQYF
CDR3nt: TGTGCCAGCAGCGTAGCTACAGGGGGCTACGAGCAGTACTTC

v_gene: TRBV5-1
abundance: NA
j_gene: TRBJ2-3
d_gene: TRBD2
CDR3aa: CASSLGTSGGGRTDTQYF
CDR3nt: TGCGCCAGCAGCTTGGGGACTAGCGGGGGGGGCCGTACAGATACGCAGTATTTT

v_gene: TRBV7-9
abundance: NA
j_gene: TRBJ1-4
d_gene: TRBD1
CDR3aa: CASSLGQGGEKLFF
CDR3nt: TGTGCCAGCAGCCTCGGACAGGGTGGTGAAAAACTGTTTTTT

v_gene: TRBV10-2
abundance: once
j_gene: TRBJ1-4
d_gene: TRBD1
CDR3aa: CASSMGQLEKLFF
CDR3nt: TGCGCCAGCAGTATGGGACAGCTCGAAAAACTGTTTTTT

v_gene: TRBV10-3
abundance: once
j_gene: TRBJ2-5
d_gene: NA
CDR3aa: CAIKSSVQETQYF
CDR3nt: TGTGCCATCAAGTCCAGCGTCCAAGAGACCCAGTACTTC